Listed here are 27 T cell receptor beta chains from one sample, sequenced in a study of blood T cell repertoires in COVID-19. TCRdb's table, derived via immunoSEQ multiplex PCR, lists solely in-frame clones and lacks some. The sample consists of a few hundred thousand clones, over 75% of them appearing once. The sample taken for sequencing was peripheral blood. Receptors were obtained from a human donor in a cohort sampled during active COVID-19.

This chain links TRBV5-1 with TRBJ1-3; no clear D. V lost 0 bases and J lost 8, with 3 bases in between. The CDR3 runs to 11 residues. In germline, CDR1 is SGHRS, CDR2 YFSETQ. The CDR3 DNA reads TGCGCCAGCAGCTTGGGCGACACCATATATTTT. Translated, it gives CASSLGDTIYF. The complete variable domain, with remaining parts taken from reference TRBV5-1 and TRBJ1-3, reads KAGVTQTPRYLIKTRGQQVTLSCSPISGHRSVSWYQQTPGQGLQFLFEYFSETQRNKGNFPGRFSGRQFSNSRSEMNVSTLELGDSALYLCASSLGDTIYFGEGSWLTVV.

This clone was seen at least ten times. This chain joins TRBV3-1 (or the pseudogene TRBV3-2) and TRBJ2-7; maybe TRBD1 (5 bases). Germline CDR1 is LGHDT and CDR2 is YNNKEL (reference sequence). The V gene lost 0 bases and the J gene lost 2 bases, with 8 bases spanning the gap. The CDR3 is 14 residues long. The CDR3 coding sequence is TGTGCCAGCAGCCAAGAGGGCAGGGCCTACGAGCAGTACTTC. Its translation: CASSQEGRAYEQYF.

The chain carries TRBV28 and TRBJ2-5; D not resolved. The germline CDR1 and CDR2 sequences are MDHEN and SYDVKM. The germline V and J ends were trimmed by 6 bases and 4 bases, with 12 bases remaining between them. This CDR3 comprises 13 residues. The CDR3 reads CASSLEVAETQYF. CDR3 sequence (DNA): TGTGCCAGCAGCCTCGAAGTAGCAGAGACCCAGTACTTC.

This chain joins TRBV10-3 and TRBJ2-5; 8 nucleotides match TRBD1. The length of the CDR3 is 15 residues. Per the germline V gene, CDR1 is ENHRY and CDR2 is SYGVKD. V shed 0 bases, J shed 2 bases, and the junction held 2 bases outside the gene matches. CDR3 sequence reads: CAISESRTGQETQYF. DNA of the CDR3: TGTGCCATCAGTGAGTCAAGGACAGGGCAAGAGACCCAGTACTTC.

The V gene is TRBV11-2, the J gene TRBJ1-1; a weak D match, TRBD1 (5 bases). Germline V gives CDR1 SGHAT, CDR2 FQNNGV. This CDR3 comprises 13 residues. Trimming removed 1 base from V and 10 bases from J, with 13 bases in between. Written as DNA, the CDR3 is TGTGCCAGCAGCTTAGCCCAGGGTAAGGGAGCTTTCTTT. Protein: CASSLAQGKGAFF.

The chain couples TRBV7-6 to TRBJ2-5; 7 nucleotides agree with TRBD2. V shed 6 bases, J shed 3 bases, and the junction held 4 bases outside the gene matches. The CDR3 consists of 13 residues. CDR1 is SGHVS, CDR2 FNYEAQ, per germline. This chain's CDR3 is CASSDLAEETQYF. CDR3 nucleotide sequence: TGTGCCAGCAGTGACCTAGCGGAAGAGACCCAGTACTTC.

This chain uses TRBV4-1 with TRBJ1-5; TRBD1 is a possible D gene (5 bases). The CDR3 loop spans 15 amino acids. Germline V lookup: CDR1 MGHRA, CDR2 YSYEKL. The V and J ends lost 3 bases and 7 bases respectively, with 16 bases between them. The DNA for the CDR3 is TGCGCCAGCAGCCAGGACTGGGGGGGGGACCAGCCCCAGCATTTT. The encoded protein is CASSQDWGGDQPQHF.

This chain links TRBV3-1 (or the pseudogene TRBV3-2) with TRBJ1-4; D is undetermined. V gave up 2 bases and J gave up 0 bases, with 13 bases separating them. This CDR3 contains 17 residues. Per germline, CDR1 LGHDT and CDR2 YNNKEL (reference sequence). CDR3 residues: CASSQLRWHTTNEKLFF. CDR3 DNA sequence: TGTGCCAGCAGCCAACTCCGTTGGCACACAACTAATGAAAAACTGTTTTTT.

This rearrangement joins TRBV2 to TRBJ2-5; D unclear. Between the trimmed V and J ends, which lost 4 bases and 3 bases, there was a span of 9 bases. From germline, CDR1 is SNHLY and CDR2 FYNNEI. The CDR3 totals 13 residues. The CDR3 DNA sequence: TGTGCCAGCAGTGTCGTGAGGAAAGAGACCCAGTACTTC. Its translation: CASSVVRKETQYF.

This chain uses TRBV4-3 with TRBJ2-7; 8 bases map to TRBD2. The V segment lost 3 bases and the J segment 3 bases; nucleotides outside the gene matches: 16. The CDR3 spans 18 residues. Germline CDR1 LGHNA, CDR2 YSLEER. CDR3 nucleotide sequence: TGCGCCAGCAGCCAGGAAGACGGGGGGGCAGGTCCCCGCTACGAGCAGTACTTC. It specifies CASSQEDGGAGPRYEQYF.

V and J are TRBV7-2 and TRBJ2-1, with TRBD2 matching over 11 bases. CDR1 is SGHTA, CDR2 FQGNSA, per germline. The CDR3 is 16 amino acids. Germline trimming cut 1 base from V and 6 bases from J; bases unmatched to any gene: 5. CDR3 loop: CASSLVSGRALNEQFF. The CDR3 DNA is TGTGCCAGCAGCTTAGTTAGCGGGAGGGCCCTCAATGAGCAGTTCTTC. Variable domain in full (rest from reference TRBV7-2 and TRBJ2-1): GAGVSQSPSNKVTEKGKDVELRCDPISGHTALYWYRQSLGQGLEFLIYFQGNSAPDKSGLPSDRFSAERTGGSVSTLTIQRTQQEDSAVYLCASSLVSGRALNEQFFGPGTRLTVL.

The rearrangement uses TRBV6-5 and TRBJ1-3; TRBD1 might be the D (5 bases). The CDR3 has 14 residues. Looked up from germline, CDR1 is MNHEY and CDR2 is SVGAGI. V was clipped by 6 bases and J by 0 bases, with 9 bases between them. The CDR3 protein is CASRSDSSGNTIYF. CDR3 in DNA: TGTGCCAGCAGGAGCGACAGCTCTGGAAACACCATATATTTT.

This rearrangement joins TRBV19 to TRBJ2-1, with D possibly TRBD2 on 6 matching bases. CDR1 is LNHDA, CDR2 SQIVND, per germline (reference sequence). CDR3 size: 17 residues. The V end was cut by 1 base, the J end by 0 bases, with 13 bases between. This chain's CDR3 is CASSIGTSLRSYNEQFF. The CDR3, as DNA: TGTGCCAGTAGTATAGGCACTAGCCTACGCTCCTACAATGAGCAGTTCTTC. The variable domain in full, completed from reference TRBV19 and TRBJ2-1, reads DGGITQSPKYLFRKEGQNVTLSCEQNLNHDAMYWYRQDPGQGLRLIYYSQIVNDFQKGDIAEGYSVSREKKESFPLTVTSAQKNPTAFYLCASSIGTSLRSYNEQFFGPGTRLTVL.

This clone occurred once. This chain links TRBV29-1 with TRBJ1-5; D is unresolved. Germline loops: CDR1 SQVTM, CDR2 ANQGSEA. Trimming removed 4 bases at V and 3 bases at J, with 10 bases between. The CDR3 has 13 amino acids. CDR3 in DNA: TGCAGCGTTGGGGCCTCCCCCAATCAGCCCCAGCATTTT. This encodes CSVGASPNQPQHF.

V usage is TRBV7-9 and J usage is TRBJ2-7; 8 bases fit TRBD2. V lost 5 bases, J lost 12 bases, and 6 bases stayed unmatched. This CDR3 comprises 11 residues. The germline V gene has CDR1 SEHNR and CDR2 FQNEAQ (reference sequence). The CDR3 loop reads CASSQTGGVYF. The CDR3 coding sequence is TGTGCCAGCAGCCAGACCGGGGGGGTGTACTTC.

The CDR3 DNA sequence: TGTGCCAGCAGTTTATCGGGACAGGTCGTGGGCGGGGAGCAGTTCTTC. This codes for CASSLSGQVVGGEQFF. The rearrangement links TRBV27 to TRBJ2-1; 8 bases line up with TRBD1. Germline lookup yields CDR1 MNHEY and CDR2 SMNVEV (reference sequence). V shed 0 bases and J 10 bases; nucleotides not matched to a gene: 11. The CDR3 consists of 16 residues.

The rearrangement links TRBV13 to TRBJ1-3; 11 nucleotides align to TRBD1. CDR1 is PRHDT and CDR2 is FYEKMQ in the germline V gene (reference sequence). V trimming: 6 bases; J trimming: 4 bases; junction bases outside the gene matches: 8. The CDR3 is 16 residues long. The CDR3 reads CASSSRTGGTGNTIYF. As DNA, the CDR3 is TGTGCCAGCAGTAGCCGGACAGGGGGCACAGGAAACACCATATATTTT.

V is TRBV6-5 and J is TRBJ2-3, with TRBD1 matching over 7 bases. After removal of 6 bases from V and 3 bases from J, the junction contained 3 bases not matched to a gene. This CDR3 contains 13 residues. Germline V lookup: CDR1 MNHEY, CDR2 SVGAGI. The CDR3 coding sequence is TGTGCCAGCAGACAGGGGACAACAGATACGCAGTATTTT. It translates to CASRQGTTDTQYF.

The chain recombines TRBV5-4 with TRBJ2-6; perhaps TRBD1 as D (7 bases). Germline V gene lookup returns CDR1 SGHNT and CDR2 YYREEE (reference sequence). The germline V and J ends were trimmed by 0 bases and 0 bases, with 19 bases remaining between them. The CDR3 length is 20 residues. The CDR3 loop is CASSLGVMSGGLSGANVLTF. The CDR3 nucleotides read TGTGCCAGCAGCTTGGGGGTTATGTCAGGGGGACTCTCTGGGGCCAACGTCCTGACTTTC.

V and J are TRBV6-6 and TRBJ2-3, with 11 bases matching TRBD2. CDR3 length: 16 residues. Germline V gene sequence: CDR1 MNHNY, CDR2 SVGAGI (reference sequence). The V and J ends lost 4 bases and 3 bases, in that order; junction bases with no gene match: 6. The CDR3 sequence: CASSSASGRLTDTQYF. CDR3 DNA sequence: TGTGCCAGCAGTTCGGCTAGCGGGAGGCTGACAGATACGCAGTATTTT.

The chain is built from TRBV9 and TRBJ2-2, with D perhaps TRBD1 (5 bases). The germline gives CDR1 SGDLS, CDR2 YYNGEE. The V end lost 0 bases, the J end lost 1 base, and 10 bases lay between the germline ends. This CDR3 has 16 amino acids. CDR3 residues: CASSVEGAGNTGELFF. As DNA, the CDR3 is TGTGCCAGCAGCGTAGAAGGGGCCGGGAACACCGGGGAGCTGTTTTTT.

This chain connects TRBV6-6 to TRBJ2-7; D unresolved. This CDR3 is built from 14 residues. V lost 0 bases to trimming and J lost 2 bases, with 8 bases between them. Germline loops: CDR1 MNHNY, CDR2 SVGAGI (reference sequence). The DNA of the CDR3 is TGTGCCAGCAGTTACTCGTTAACAACCTACGAGCAGTACTTC. Its translation is CASSYSLTTYEQYF.

Ten or more counts support this clone. This rearrangement joins TRBV28 to TRBJ1-5; 10 nucleotides line up with TRBD1. Germline V gives CDR1 MDHEN, CDR2 SYDVKM. The J segment lost 1 base and the V segment lost 8 bases, leaving 2 bases of the junction unmatched. The length of the CDR3 is 14 residues. DNA for the CDR3: TGTGCCAGCTGGACAGGGGGAAGCAATCAGCCCCAGCATTTT. Protein sequence: CASWTGGSNQPQHF.

The chain links TRBV4-1 to TRBJ1-5, with TRBD1 matching over 7 bases. V lost 3 bases and J lost 0; bases outside the gene matches: 5. This CDR3 region has 16 residues. In germline, CDR1 is MGHRA, CDR2 YSYEKL. CDR3 loop: CASSQTRQGSNQPQHF. The CDR3 DNA sequence: TGCGCCAGCAGCCAGACCCGACAGGGTAGCAATCAGCCCCAGCATTTT.

The chain joins TRBV28 to TRBJ1-2, with a possible D match to TRBD1 (5 bases). Trimming shortened V by 5 bases and J by 8 bases, and 18 bases separated the two germline ends. Germline values: CDR1 MDHEN, CDR2 SYDVKM. This CDR3 has 14 amino acids. CDR3 nucleotide sequence: TGTGCCAGCAGTCCTATGGGACTGGCGGGCGGCTACACCTTC. It is translated as CASSPMGLAGGYTF.

The CDR3 sequence: CASSGGLNGNTIYF. The CDR3 DNA sequence: TGTGCCAGCAGTGGAGGGTTGAATGGAAACACCATATATTTT. V gene TRBV25-1 combines with J gene TRBJ1-3; D unresolved. The CDR3 loop spans 14 amino acids. V gave up 4 bases and J gave up 3 bases, with 10 bases separating them. Germline V gene sequence: CDR1 MGHDK, CDR2 SYGVNS.

V is TRBV28 and J is TRBJ2-7; a possible D gene is TRBD2 (6 bases). CDR1 is MDHEN, CDR2 SYDVKM, per germline. V lost 1 base, J lost 6 bases, and 22 bases lay in between. The CDR3 runs to 17 residues. CDR3 amino acids: CASSLSRPASSEGEQYF. The DNA of the CDR3 is TGTGCCAGCAGTTTATCTAGGCCAGCCTCGTCGGAGGGCGAGCAGTACTTC. The full variable domain, in which reference TRBV28 and TRBJ2-7 provide the parts outside the CDR3, is DVKVTQSSRYLVKRTGEKVFLECVQDMDHENMFWYRQDPGLGLRLIYFSYDVKMKEKGDIPEGYSVSREKKERFSLILESASTNQTSMYLCASSLSRPASSEGEQYFGPGTRLTVT.